This is a list of T cell receptor beta chains from one sample in a study of T cells in localized non-small cell lung cancer. TCRdb's copy holds only in-frame clones and misses some; the assay was immunoSEQ multiplex PCR. Among 31,000 or so clones listed, 88% were seen once. The source material was peripheral blood mononuclear cells, sampled before any cancer treatment. Source of these receptors: a woman aged 40-69 years with stage III lung adenocarcinoma. Both conserved end residues are part of each CDR3. A D gene is named only where the DNA matches it firmly.

TGCGCCAGCGGCGGGGGAGGAGAGCCCTACGAGCAGTACTTC,CASGGGGEPYEQYF,TRBV5-1,TRBD2,TRBJ2-7
TGTGCCATCAGTGAGTCAACTACCACCCAAGAGACCCAGTACTTC,CAISESTTTQETQYF,TRBV10-3,.,TRBJ2-5
TGTGCCAGCAGTTACGGAGGGGAGGCCTATGGCTACACCTTC,CASSYGGEAYGYTF,TRBV6-5,.,TRBJ1-2
TGCGCCAGCAGCTTGGGGTACGAGCAGTACTTC,CASSLGYEQYF,TRBV5-1,.,TRBJ2-7
TGTGCCAGCAGCGAGGATGCCGATGAAAAACTGTTTTTT,CASSEDADEKLFF,TRBV9,.,TRBJ1-4
TGTGCCAGCAGTTTGGGGGACGCCTACAATGAGCAGTTCTTC,CASSLGDAYNEQFF,TRBV27,.,TRBJ2-1
TGTGCCAGCACCTTGGGGGGGGTGAACACTGAAGCTTTCTTT,CASTLGGVNTEAFF,TRBV5-4,.,TRBJ1-1
TGCAGCGGGAGTAGGGCGGCCGGCGGAGAGACCCAGTACTTC,CSGSRAAGGETQYF,TRBV29-1,.,TRBJ2-5
TGCGCCCGGGGGGGGATTTACGAGCAGTACTTC,CARGGIYEQYF,TRBV23-1,TRBD2,TRBJ2-7
TGTGCCAGCAGCCAAGGCGGAACCGGGGCCAACGTCCTGACTTTC,CASSQGGTGANVLTF,TRBV16,.,TRBJ2-6
TGCGCCAGCAGCCAATACAGAGGACCCACAGATACGCAGTATTTT,CASSQYRGPTDTQYF,TRBV4-3,.,TRBJ2-3